A selection of T cell receptor beta chains follows, all from one sample in a study of T-cell reconstitution after alpha-beta-depleted transplantation in children. Each CDR3 protein is one row after TCRdb ran MiXCR on the PCR reads. The data hold 200,000 to 250,000 distinct CDR3 sequences, with 7.5% to 9.5% observed a single time. This sample comprised PBMCs, mostly from graft donor cells, obtained 180 days after TCRalphabeta/CD19-depleted stem cell transplant. The receptors derive from a male patient between 5 and 17 years old who had a stem cell transplant for acute lymphoblastic leukemia, so the T cells may come from the graft donor. Each CDR3 is given without its conserved first and last residue.

j_call: TRBJ2-3
v_call: TRBV20-1
cdr3_aa: SAIVAGGTSTDTQY

j_call: TRBJ1-3
v_call: TRBV12-5
cdr3_aa: ASGFRNTIY

j_call: TRBJ1-2
v_call: TRBV6-1
cdr3_aa: ASSEVLDREGYT

j_call: TRBJ1-1
v_call: TRBV6-2/TRBV6-3
cdr3_aa: ASSHVWDTEAF

j_call: TRBJ2-1
v_call: TRBV29-1
cdr3_aa: SVYDMSSYNEQF

j_call: TRBJ2-2
v_call: TRBV29-1
cdr3_aa: SGGKTNTGELF

j_call: TRBJ2-5
v_call: TRBV2
cdr3_aa: ASIRTSGGGETQY

j_call: TRBJ2-2
v_call: TRBV20-1
cdr3_aa: SVSRTGGELF

j_call: TRBJ2-7
v_call: TRBV5-1
cdr3_aa: ASSFRTGSAYEQY

j_call: -
v_call: TRBV14
cdr3_aa: ASSQIQGPKFSYEQF

j_call: TRBJ1-2
v_call: TRBV7-8
cdr3_aa: ASSLYRGTGDVKSGYT